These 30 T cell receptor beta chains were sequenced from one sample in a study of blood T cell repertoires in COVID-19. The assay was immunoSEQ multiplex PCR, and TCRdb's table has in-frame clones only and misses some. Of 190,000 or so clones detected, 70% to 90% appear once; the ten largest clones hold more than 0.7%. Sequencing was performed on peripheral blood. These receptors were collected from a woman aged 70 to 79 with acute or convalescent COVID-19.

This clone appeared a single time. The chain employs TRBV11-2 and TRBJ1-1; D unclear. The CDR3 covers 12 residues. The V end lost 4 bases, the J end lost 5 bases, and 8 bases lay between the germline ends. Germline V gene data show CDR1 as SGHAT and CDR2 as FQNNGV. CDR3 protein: CASSSSRTEAFF. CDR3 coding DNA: TGTGCCAGCAGCTCTTCGCGGACTGAAGCTTTCTTT.

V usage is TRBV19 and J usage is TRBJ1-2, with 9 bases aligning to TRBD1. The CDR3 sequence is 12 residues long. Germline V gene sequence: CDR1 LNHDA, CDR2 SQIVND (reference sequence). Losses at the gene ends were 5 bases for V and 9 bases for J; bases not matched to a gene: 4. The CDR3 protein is CASSEGQGRYTF. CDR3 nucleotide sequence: TGTGCCAGTAGTGAGGGACAGGGCCGCTACACCTTC.

CDR3 sequence reads: CASSLRQGRTEAFF. The CDR3 coding sequence is TGTGCCAGCAGCTTGCGACAGGGGAGGACTGAAGCTTTCTTT. The chain uses TRBV5-8 and TRBJ1-1, with 8 bases lining up with TRBD1. This CDR3 has 14 residues. Trimming at V came to 1 base and at J to 5 bases, leaving 4 bases not matched to a gene. Germline V gene data show CDR1 as SGHTS and CDR2 as YDEGEE.

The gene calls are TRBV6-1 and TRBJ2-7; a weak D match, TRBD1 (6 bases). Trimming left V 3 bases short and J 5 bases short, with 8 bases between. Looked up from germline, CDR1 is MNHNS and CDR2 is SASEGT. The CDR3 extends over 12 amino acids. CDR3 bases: TGTGCCAGCAGTGACAGGGGTGACGAGCAGTACTTC. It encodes CASSDRGDEQYF.

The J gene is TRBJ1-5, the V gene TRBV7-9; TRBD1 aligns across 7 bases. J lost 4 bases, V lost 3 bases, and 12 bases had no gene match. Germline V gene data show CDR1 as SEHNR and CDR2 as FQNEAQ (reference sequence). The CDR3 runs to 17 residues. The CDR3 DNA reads TGTGCCAGCAGCTTCTCCGGGACCGGACAGGTGAATCAGCCCCAGCATTTT. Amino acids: CASSFSGTGQVNQPQHF.

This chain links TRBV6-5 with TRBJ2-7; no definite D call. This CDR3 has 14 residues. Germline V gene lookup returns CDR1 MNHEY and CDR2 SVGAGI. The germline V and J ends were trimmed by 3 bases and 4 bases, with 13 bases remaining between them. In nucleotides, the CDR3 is TGTGCCAGCAGTTATCGGCAGGCCCCTTACGAGCAGTACTTC. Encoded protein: CASSYRQAPYEQYF.

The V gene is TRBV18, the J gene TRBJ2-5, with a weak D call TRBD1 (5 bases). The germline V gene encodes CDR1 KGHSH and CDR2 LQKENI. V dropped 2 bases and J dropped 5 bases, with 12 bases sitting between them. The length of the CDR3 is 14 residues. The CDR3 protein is CASSPADMGETQYF. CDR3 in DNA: TGTGCCAGCTCACCAGCGGACATGGGGGAGACCCAGTACTTC.

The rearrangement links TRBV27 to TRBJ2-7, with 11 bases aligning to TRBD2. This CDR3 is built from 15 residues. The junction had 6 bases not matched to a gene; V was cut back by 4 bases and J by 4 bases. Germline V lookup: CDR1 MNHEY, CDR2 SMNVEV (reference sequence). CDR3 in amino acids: CASSSPTSGGYEQYF. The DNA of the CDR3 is TGTGCCAGCAGTTCTCCCACTAGCGGGGGTTACGAGCAGTACTTC.

The CDR3 spells CASSTRQGAGEQYF. The CDR3 DNA sequence: TGTGCCAGCAGCACCCGACAGGGGGCGGGGGAGCAGTACTTC. V usage is TRBV11-2 and J usage is TRBJ2-7, with 10 bases identical to TRBD1. The junction had 8 bases not matched to a gene; V was cut back by 5 bases and J by 7 bases. CDR3 length equals 14 residues. CDR1 is SGHAT, CDR2 FQNNGV, per germline. Full variable domain (rest looked up from reference TRBV11-2 and TRBJ2-7): EAGVAQSPRYKIIEKRQSVAFWCNPISGHATLYWYQQILGQGPKLLIQFQNNGVVDDSQLPKDRFSAERLKGVDSTLKIQPAKLEDSAVYLCASSTRQGAGEQYFGPGTRLTVT.

The CDR3: CASSQNRGSGETQYF. The CDR3 DNA reads TGTGCCAGCAGCCAGAACAGGGGGTCTGGCGAGACCCAGTACTTC. The chain recombines TRBV7-3 with TRBJ2-5; 8 bases align to TRBD1. From germline, CDR1 is SGHTA and CDR2 FQGTGA. CDR3 size: 15 residues. Trimming removed 5 bases from V and 5 bases from J; junction bases left unmatched: 10.

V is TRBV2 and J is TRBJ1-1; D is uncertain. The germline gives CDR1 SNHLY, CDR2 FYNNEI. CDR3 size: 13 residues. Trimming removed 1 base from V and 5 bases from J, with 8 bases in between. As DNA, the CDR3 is TGTGCCAGCAGTGAAGAGGGAGGGACTGAAGCTTTCTTT. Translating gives CASSEEGGTEAFF.

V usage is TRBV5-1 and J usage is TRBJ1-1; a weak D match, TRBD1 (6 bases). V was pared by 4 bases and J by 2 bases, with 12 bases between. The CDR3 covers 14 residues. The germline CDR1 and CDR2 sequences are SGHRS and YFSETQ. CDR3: CASSASQGNTEAFF. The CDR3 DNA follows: TGCGCCAGCAGCGCCTCACAGGGTAACACTGAAGCTTTCTTT.

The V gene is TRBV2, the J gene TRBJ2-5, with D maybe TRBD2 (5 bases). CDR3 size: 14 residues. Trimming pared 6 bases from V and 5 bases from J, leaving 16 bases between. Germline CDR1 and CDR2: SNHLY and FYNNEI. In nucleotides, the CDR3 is TGTGCCAGCAGCCTACCACTAGTAAGGGAGACCCAGTACTTC. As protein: CASSLPLVRETQYF. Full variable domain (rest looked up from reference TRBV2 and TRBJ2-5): EPEVTQTPSHQVTQMGQEVILRCVPISNHLYFYWYRQILGQKVEFLVSFYNNEISEKSEIFDDQFSVERPDGSNFTLKIRSTKLEDSAMYFCASSLPLVRETQYFGPGTRLLVL.

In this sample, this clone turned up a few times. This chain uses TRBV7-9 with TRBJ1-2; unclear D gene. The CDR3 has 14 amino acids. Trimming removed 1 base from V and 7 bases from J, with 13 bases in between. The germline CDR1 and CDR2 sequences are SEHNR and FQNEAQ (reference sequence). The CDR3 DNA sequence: TGTGCCAGCAGCTTAGTCCGGGGAGGCCGTGGCTACACCTTC. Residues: CASSLVRGGRGYTF.

In DNA form, the CDR3 reads TGTGCCAGCAGCTTAGCAGGGTACGGTCAGCCCCAGCATTTT. Translated: CASSLAGYGQPQHF. This rearrangement joins TRBV11-3 to TRBJ1-5; D possibly corresponds to TRBD1 (5 bases). V gave up 1 base and J gave up 6 bases, with 10 bases separating them. Germline V CDR1 and CDR2: SGHNT, YENEEA. The CDR3 is 14 amino acids. Drawing the rest from reference TRBV11-3 and TRBJ1-5, the complete variable domain is EAGVVQSPRYKIIEKKQPVAFWCNPISGHNTLYWYLQNLGQGPELLIRYENEEAVDDSQLPKDRFSAERLKGVDSTLKIQPAELGDSAVYLCASSLAGYGQPQHFGDGTRLSIL.

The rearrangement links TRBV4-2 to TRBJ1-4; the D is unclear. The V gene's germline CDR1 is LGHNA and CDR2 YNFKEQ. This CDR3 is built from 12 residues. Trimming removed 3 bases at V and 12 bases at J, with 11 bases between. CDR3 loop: CASSHPTGELFF. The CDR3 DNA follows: TGTGCCAGCAGCCACCCAACCGGAGAACTGTTTTTT.

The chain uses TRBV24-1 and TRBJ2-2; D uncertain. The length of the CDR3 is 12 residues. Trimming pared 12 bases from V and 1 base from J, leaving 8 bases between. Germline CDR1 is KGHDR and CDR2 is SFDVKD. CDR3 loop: CAASGNTGELFF. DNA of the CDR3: TGTGCCGCATCCGGGAACACCGGGGAGCTGTTTTTT.

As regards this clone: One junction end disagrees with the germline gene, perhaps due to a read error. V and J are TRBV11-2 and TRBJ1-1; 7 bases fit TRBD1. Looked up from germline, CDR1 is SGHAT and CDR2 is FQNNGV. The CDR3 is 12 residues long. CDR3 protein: CASSHPGAGGIF. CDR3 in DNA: TGTGCCAGCAGCCACCCCGGTGCAGGGGGTATATTT.

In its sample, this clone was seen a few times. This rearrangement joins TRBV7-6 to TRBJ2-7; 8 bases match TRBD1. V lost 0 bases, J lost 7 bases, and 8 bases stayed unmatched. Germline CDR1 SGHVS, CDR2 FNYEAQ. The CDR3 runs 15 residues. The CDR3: CASSLAPQGAGEQYF. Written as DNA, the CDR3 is TGTGCCAGCAGCTTAGCGCCCCAGGGGGCAGGGGAGCAGTACTTC. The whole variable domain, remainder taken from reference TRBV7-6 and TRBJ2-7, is GAGVSQSPRYKVTKRGQDVALRCDPISGHVSLYWYRQALGQGPEFLTYFNYEAQQDKSGLPNDRFSAERPEGSISTLTIQRTEQRDSAMYRCASSLAPQGAGEQYFGPGTRLTVT.

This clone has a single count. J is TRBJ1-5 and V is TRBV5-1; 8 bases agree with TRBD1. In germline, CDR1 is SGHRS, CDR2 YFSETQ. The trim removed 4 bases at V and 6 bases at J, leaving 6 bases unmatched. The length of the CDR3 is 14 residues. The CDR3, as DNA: TGCGCCAGCAGCCAACAGGGGGGCGGTCAGCCCCAGCATTTT. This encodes CASSQQGGGQPQHF.

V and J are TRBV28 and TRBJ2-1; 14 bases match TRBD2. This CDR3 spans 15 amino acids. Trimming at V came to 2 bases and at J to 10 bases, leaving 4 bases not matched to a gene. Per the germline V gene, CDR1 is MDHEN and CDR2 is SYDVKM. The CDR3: CASSLGTSGGREQFF. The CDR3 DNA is TGTGCCAGCAGTTTAGGGACTAGCGGGGGCCGCGAGCAGTTCTTC.

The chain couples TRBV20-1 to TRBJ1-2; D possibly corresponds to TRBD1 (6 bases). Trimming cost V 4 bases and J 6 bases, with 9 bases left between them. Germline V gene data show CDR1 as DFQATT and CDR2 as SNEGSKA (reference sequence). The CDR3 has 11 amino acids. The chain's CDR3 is CSANTGNGYTF. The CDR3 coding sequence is TGCAGTGCTAATACAGGGAATGGCTACACCTTC.

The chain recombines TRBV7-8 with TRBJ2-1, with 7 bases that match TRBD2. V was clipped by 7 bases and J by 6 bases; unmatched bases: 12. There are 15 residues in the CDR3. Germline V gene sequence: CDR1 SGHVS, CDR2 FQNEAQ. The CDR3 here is CASTPMVAGFNEQFF. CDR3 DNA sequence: TGTGCCAGCACTCCCATGGTAGCGGGTTTCAATGAGCAGTTCTTC.

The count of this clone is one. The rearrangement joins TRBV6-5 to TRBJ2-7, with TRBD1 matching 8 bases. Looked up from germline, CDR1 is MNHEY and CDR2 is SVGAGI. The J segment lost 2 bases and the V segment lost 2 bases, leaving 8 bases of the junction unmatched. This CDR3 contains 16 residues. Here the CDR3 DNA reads TGTGCCAGCAGTTACGGACCGGGACAGGCGACCTACGAGCAGTACTTC. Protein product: CASSYGPGQATYEQYF.

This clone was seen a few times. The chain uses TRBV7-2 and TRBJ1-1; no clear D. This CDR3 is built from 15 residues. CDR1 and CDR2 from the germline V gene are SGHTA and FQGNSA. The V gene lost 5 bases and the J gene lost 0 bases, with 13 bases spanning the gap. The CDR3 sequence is CASSPAGGMNTEAFF. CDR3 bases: TGTGCCAGCAGCCCAGCCGGCGGTATGAACACTGAAGCTTTCTTT. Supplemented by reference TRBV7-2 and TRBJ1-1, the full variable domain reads GAGVSQSPSNKVTEKGKDVELRCDPISGHTALYWYRQSLGQGLEFLIYFQGNSAPDKSGLPSDRFSAERTGGSVSTLTIQRTQQEDSAVYLCASSPAGGMNTEAFFGQGTRLTVV.

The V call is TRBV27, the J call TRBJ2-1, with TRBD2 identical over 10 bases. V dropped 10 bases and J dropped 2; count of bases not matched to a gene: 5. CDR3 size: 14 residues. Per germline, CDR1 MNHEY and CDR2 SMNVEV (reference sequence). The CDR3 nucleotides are TGTGCCACTCAGGGACTAGCGACCTACAATGAGCAGTTCTTC. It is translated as CATQGLATYNEQFF.

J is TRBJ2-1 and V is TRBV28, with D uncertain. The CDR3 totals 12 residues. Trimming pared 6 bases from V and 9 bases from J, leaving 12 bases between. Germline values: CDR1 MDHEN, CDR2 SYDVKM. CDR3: CASRTLIGEQFF. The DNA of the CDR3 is TGTGCCAGCAGAACGTTGATCGGTGAGCAGTTCTTC.

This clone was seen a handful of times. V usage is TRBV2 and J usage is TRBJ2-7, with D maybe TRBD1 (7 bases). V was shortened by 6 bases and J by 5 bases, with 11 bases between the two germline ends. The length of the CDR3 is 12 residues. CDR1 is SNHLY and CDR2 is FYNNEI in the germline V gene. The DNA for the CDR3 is TGTGCCAGCAGCAGGGGGGTAAACGAGCAGTACTTC. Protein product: CASSRGVNEQYF.

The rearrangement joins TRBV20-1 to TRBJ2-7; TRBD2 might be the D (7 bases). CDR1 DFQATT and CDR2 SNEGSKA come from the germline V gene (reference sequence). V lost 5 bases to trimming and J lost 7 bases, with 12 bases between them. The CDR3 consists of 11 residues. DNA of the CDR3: TGCAGTGCTGAGGGGGGGCGTGAGCAGTACTTC. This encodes CSAEGGREQYF.

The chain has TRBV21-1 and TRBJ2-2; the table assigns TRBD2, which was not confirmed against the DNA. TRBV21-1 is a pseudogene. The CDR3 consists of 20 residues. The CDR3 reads CASSKGEAGGRNEGTGELFF. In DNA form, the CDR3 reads TGTGCCAGCAGCAAAGGAGAAGCGGGGGGCAGAAATGAGGGCACCGGGGAGCTGTTTTTT.